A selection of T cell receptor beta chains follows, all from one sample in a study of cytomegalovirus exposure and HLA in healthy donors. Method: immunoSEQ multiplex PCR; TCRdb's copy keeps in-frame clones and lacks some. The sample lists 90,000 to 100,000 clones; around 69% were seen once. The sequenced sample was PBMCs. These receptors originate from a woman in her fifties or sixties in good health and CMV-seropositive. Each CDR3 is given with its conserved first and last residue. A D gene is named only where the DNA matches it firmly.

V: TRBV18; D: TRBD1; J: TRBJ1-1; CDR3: CASSLNRGQGTEAFF
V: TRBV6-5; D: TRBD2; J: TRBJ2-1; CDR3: CASSPTSGDYNEQFF
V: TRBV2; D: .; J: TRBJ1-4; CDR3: CASRMRGTNEKLFF
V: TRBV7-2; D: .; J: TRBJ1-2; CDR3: CASSSGRRNYGYTF
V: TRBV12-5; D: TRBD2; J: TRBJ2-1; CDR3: CASGFGLAGGSSYNEQFF
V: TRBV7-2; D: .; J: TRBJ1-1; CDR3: CASSINHRSAEAFF
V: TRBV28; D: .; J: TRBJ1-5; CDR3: CASSFQGRGNQPQHF
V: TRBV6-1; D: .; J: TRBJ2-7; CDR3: CASQAVYEQYF
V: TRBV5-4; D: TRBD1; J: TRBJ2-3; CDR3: CASSPGQGPDTQYF
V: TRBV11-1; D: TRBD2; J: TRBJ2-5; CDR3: CASSPTRLAGGGETQYF
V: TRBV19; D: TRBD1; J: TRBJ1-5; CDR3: CATTEAGTVNQPQHF
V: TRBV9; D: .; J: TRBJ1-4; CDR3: CASSVVGGPNEKLFF
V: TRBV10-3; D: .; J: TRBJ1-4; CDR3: CAISERTNEKLFF
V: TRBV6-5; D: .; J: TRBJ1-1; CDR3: CASSYSWALPEAFF
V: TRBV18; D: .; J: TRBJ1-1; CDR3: CASSVDWTVNTEAFF
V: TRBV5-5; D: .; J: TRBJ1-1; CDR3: CASSFGGINTEAFF
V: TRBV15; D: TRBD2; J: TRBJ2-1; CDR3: CATSDVWGGGPREQFF
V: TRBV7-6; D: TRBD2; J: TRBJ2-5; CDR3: CASSLQREGKETQYF
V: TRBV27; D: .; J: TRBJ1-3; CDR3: CASSLQGSSGNTIYF
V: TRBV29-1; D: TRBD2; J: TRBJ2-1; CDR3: CSVGLLAVSYNEQFF
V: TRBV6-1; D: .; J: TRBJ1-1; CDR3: CASSDRVPEAFF
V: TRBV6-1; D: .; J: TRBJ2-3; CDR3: CASSDQTGGTDTQYF
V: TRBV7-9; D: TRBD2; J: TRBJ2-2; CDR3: CASGGSISGELFF
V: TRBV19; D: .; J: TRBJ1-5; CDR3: CASTQTGWENQPQHF
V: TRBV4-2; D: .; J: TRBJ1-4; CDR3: CASSTGGVDEKLFF
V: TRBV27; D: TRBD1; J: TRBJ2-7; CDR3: CASSFTWTGTYEQYF
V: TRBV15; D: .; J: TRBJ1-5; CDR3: CATSRRGGVGQPQHF
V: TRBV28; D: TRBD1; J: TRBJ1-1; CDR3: CASSPGQGGDTEAFF
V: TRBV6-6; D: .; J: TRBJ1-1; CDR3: CASTSPGYLGEAFF
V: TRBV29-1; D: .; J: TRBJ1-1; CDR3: CSVGGFTEAFF
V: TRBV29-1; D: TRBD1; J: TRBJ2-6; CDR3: CSVGQGSSGANVLTF
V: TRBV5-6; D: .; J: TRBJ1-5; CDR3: CASSLLSQPQHF
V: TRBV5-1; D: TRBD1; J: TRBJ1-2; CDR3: CASSLGDRRTNYGYTF
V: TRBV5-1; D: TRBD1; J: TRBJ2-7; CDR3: CASSMDRGNYEQYF
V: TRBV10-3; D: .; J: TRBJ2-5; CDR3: CAISGGRGETQYF
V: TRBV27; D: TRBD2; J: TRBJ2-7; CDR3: CASSLSGSGGSSYEQYF
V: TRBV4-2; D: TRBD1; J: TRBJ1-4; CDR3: CASSQDGVGTGLEKLFF
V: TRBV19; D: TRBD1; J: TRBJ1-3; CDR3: CASSMSVRRGLSGNTIYF
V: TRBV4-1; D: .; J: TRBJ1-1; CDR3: CASSPGGEVNTEAFF
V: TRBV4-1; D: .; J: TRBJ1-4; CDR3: CASSHSSLPGPGRPRYEKLFF
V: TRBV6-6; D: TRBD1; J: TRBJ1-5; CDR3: CASIDVGQGYNQPQHF
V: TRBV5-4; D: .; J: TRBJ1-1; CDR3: CASSLGQVGTEAFF
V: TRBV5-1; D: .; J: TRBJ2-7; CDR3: CASSSATASYEQYF
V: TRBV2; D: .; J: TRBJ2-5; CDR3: CASEIREAQYF
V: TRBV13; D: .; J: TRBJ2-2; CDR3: CASSLGLGGELFF
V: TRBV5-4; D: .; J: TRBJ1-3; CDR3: CASSLASRGGNTIYF
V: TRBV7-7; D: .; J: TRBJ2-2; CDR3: CASSLLSSFPPGELFF
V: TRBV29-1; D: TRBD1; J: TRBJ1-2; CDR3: CSVGQGVAYGYTF
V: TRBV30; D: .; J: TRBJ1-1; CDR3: CAWTPGGVLLLLNTEAFF
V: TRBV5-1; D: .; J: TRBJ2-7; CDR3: CASSLAGGNHYEQYF
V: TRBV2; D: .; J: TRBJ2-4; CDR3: CASSEARAKNIQYF
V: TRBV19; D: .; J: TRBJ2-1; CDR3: CASNLLGRDEQFF
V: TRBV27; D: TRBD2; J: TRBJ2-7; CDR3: CASKPGTSGTLEQYF
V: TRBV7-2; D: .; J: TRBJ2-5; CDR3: CASSSNPMAGIETQYF
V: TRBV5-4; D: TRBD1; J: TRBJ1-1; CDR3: CASSSTGEGTEAFF
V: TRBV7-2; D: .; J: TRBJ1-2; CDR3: CASSLVFRTAYGYTF
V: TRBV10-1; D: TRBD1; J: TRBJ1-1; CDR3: CALADRGPEAFF
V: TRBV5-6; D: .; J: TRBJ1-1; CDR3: CASSLAGLDTEAFF
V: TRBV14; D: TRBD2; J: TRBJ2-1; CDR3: CASSQDLGTTHREQFF